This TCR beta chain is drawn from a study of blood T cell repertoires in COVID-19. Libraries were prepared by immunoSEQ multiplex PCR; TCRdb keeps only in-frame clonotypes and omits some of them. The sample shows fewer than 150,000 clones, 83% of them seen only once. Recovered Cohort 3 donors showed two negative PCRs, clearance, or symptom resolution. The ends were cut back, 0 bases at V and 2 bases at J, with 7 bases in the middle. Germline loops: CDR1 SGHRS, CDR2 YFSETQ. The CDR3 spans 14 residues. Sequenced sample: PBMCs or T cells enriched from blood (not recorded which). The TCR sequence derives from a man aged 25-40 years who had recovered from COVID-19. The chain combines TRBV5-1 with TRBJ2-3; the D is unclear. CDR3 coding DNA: TGCGCCAGCAGCTTGGCCTCACTCACAGATACGCAGTATTTT. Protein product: CASSLASLTDTQYF. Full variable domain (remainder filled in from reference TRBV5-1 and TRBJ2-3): KAGVTQTPRYLIKTRGQQVTLSCSPISGHRSVSWYQQTPGQGLQFLFEYFSETQRNKGNFPGRFSGRQFSNSRSEMNVSTLELGDSALYLCASSLASLTDTQYFGPGTRLTVL.